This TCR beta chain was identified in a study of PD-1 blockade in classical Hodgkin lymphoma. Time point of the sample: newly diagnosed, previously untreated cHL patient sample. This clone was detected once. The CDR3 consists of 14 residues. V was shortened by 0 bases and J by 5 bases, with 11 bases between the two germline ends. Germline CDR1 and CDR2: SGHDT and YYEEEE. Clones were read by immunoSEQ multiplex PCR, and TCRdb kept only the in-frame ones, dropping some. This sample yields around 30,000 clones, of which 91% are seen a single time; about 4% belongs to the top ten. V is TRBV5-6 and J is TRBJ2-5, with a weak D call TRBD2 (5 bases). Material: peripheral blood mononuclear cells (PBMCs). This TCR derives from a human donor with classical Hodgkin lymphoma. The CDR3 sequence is CASSLVGAGETQYF. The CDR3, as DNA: TGTGCCAGCAGCTTGGTAGGCGCGGGTGAGACCCAGTACTTC.